The clone carrying this TCR beta chain turned up a few times. What it recognizes is unknown. TCRdb fed the 5' RACE reads into MiXCR, producing one record per CDR3 protein. In the table there are hundreds of thousands of distinct CDR3 sequences, around 6.5% of which are singletons. This entry is derived from a study of T cells after yellow fever vaccination. Study details: Researchers used SMART-Seq v4 Ultra Low Input to prepare fractions that had low cell numbers.

The V and J ends lost 3 bases and 2 bases respectively, with 11 bases between them. Germline loops: CDR1 MDHEN, CDR2 SYDVKM. CDR3 length: 15 residues. Study-wide results and limits: Clones that expanded after primary vaccination mostly reappeared after the booster (96% CD4, approximately 85% CD8). Abundant clonotypes from the bulk population could get into FACS-sorted repertoires as contaminants.

Sample: PBMCs, taken 5 days after the yellow fever booster vaccination. The genes are TRBV28 and TRBJ1-5; D call uncertain. This sequence was found in a man in his thirties or forties who received the YFV17D yellow fever vaccine. The DNA for the CDR3 is TGTGCCAGCAGTTTGTGGGATTCCGGCAATCAGCCCCAGCATTTT. Encoded protein: CASSLWDSGNQPQHF.